One and the same sample provided the 6 T cell receptor beta chains below, sequenced in a study of blood T cell repertoires in COVID-19. Libraries were prepared by immunoSEQ multiplex PCR; TCRdb keeps only in-frame clonotypes and omits some of them. In the table there are 350,000 or so clones, 65% to 90% of which are singletons. The specimen was PBMCs or T cells enriched from blood (not recorded which). The receptors shown here come from a woman aged 40 to 50 with acute COVID-19.

Written as DNA, the CDR3 is TGTGCCAGCTCACCCGGGACAGGGGTACTTCAGCCCCAGCATTTT. It is translated as CASSPGTGVLQPQHF. V is TRBV18 and J is TRBJ1-5, with 10 bases that match TRBD1. The CDR3 spans 15 residues. The ends lost 3 bases at V and 6 bases at J; junction bases unmatched: 5. Germline V lookup: CDR1 KGHSH, CDR2 LQKENI. Based on the CDR3 plus reference TRBV18 and TRBJ1-5, the full variable domain is NAGVMQNPRHLVRRRGQEARLRCSPMKGHSHVYWYRQLPEEGLKFMVYLQKENIIDESGMPKERFSAEFPKEGPSILRIQQVVRGDSAAYFCASSPGTGVLQPQHFGDGTRLSIL.

J is TRBJ2-7 and V is TRBV7-9, with D possibly matching TRBD1 (5 bases). V lost 1 base and J lost 0, with 16 bases in between. The germline V gene encodes CDR1 SEHNR and CDR2 FQNEAQ (reference sequence). CDR3 size: 17 residues. The CDR3: CASSLDSTQASSYEQYF. Here the CDR3 DNA reads TGTGCCAGCAGCTTAGACTCGACACAGGCGAGCTCCTACGAGCAGTACTTC.

CDR3 residues: CASSPPSSAGLTEAFF. For the CDR3, the DNA is TGTGCCAGCAGCCCACCAAGCTCCGCAGGGTTAACTGAAGCTTTCTTT. This chain links TRBV3-1 (or the pseudogene TRBV3-2) with TRBJ1-1, with a tentative D call TRBD1 (5 bases). This CDR3 region has 16 residues. Trimming shortened V by 4 bases and J by 5 bases, and 20 bases separated the two germline ends. CDR1 is LGHDT and CDR2 is YNNKEL in the germline V gene (reference sequence).

The V gene is TRBV18, the J gene TRBJ2-3, with a tentative D call TRBD1 (5 bases). CDR3 length: 16 amino acids. Germline CDR1 reads KGHSH; CDR2 reads LQKENI. Between the trimmed V and J ends, which lost 3 bases and 1 base, there was a span of 14 bases. The CDR3 nucleotides read TGTGCCAGCTCACCCCCAGGGATAATTGGCACAGATACGCAGTATTTT. Its translation: CASSPPGIIGTDTQYF.

The CDR3 region is CAIRTPAGNTIYF. DNA for the CDR3: TGTGCCATCAGAACCCCAGCTGGAAACACCATATATTTT. V is TRBV10-3 and J is TRBJ1-3; no reliable D call. The V gene's germline CDR1 is ENHRY and CDR2 SYGVKD. The CDR3 totals 13 residues. The ends were cut back, 6 bases at V and 2 bases at J, with 8 bases in the middle.

This clone came up once. This specimen includes other DNA sequences encoding the same CDR3. This chain connects TRBV18 to TRBJ1-2; 7 nucleotides agree with TRBD1. The CDR3 length is 15 residues. Germline CDR1 and CDR2: KGHSH and LQKENI. With 6 bases clipped from V and 2 bases from J, the junction kept 9 bases outside the gene matches. CDR3: CASSPSGTDNYGYTF. CDR3 DNA: TGTGCCAGCTCCCCCTCCGGGACAGACAACTATGGCTACACCTTC.